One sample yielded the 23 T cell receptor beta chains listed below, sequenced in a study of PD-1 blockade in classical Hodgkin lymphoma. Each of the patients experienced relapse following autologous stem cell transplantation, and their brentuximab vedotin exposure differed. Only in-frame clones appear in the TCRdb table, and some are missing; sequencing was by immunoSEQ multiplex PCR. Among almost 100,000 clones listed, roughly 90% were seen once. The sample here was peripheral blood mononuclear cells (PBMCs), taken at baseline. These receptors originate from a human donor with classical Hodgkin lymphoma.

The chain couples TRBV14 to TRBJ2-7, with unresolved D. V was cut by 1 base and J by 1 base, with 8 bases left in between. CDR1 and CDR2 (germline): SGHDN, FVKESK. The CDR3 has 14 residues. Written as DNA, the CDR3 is TGTGCCAGCAGCCAAGTTCTGGGGTCCTACGAGCAGTACTTC. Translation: CASSQVLGSYEQYF.

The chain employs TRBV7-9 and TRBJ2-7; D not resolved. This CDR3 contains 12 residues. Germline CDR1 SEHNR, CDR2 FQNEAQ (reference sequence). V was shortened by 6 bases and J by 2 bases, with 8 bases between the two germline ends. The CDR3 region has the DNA TGTGCCAGCAGTTTAACCCCCTACGAGCAGTACTTC. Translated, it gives CASSLTPYEQYF.

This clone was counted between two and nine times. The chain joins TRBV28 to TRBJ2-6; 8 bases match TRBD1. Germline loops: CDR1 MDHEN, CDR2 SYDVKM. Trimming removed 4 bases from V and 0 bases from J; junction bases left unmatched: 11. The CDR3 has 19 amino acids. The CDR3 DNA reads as TGTGCCAGCAGTTCACTTTGGGGACAGGCTACCTCTGGGGCCAACGTCCTGACTTTC. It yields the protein CASSSLWGQATSGANVLTF.

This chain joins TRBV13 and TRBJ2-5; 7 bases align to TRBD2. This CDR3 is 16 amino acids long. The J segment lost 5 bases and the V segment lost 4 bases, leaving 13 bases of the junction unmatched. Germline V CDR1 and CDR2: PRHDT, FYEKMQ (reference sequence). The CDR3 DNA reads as TGTGCCAGCAGCTCCAACGGCGGGAGCATGGTGGAGACCCAGTACTTC. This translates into CASSSNGGSMVETQYF.

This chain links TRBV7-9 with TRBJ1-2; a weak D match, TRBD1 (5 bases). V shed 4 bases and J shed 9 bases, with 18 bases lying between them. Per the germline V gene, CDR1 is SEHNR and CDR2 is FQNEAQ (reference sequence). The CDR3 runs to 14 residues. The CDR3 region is CASSSNNRIRSYTF. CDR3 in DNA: TGTGCCAGCAGCTCTAATAACAGGATTAGGAGCTACACCTTC.

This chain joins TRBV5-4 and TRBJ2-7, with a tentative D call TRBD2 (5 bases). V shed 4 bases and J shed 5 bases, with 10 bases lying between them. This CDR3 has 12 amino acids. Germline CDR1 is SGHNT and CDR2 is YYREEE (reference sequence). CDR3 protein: CASSRLRDEQYF. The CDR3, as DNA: TGTGCCAGCAGCCGACTGAGGGACGAGCAGTACTTC.

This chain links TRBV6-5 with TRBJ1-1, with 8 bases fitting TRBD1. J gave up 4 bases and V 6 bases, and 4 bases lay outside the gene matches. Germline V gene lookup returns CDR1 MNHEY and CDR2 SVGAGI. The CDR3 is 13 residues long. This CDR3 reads CASRTTGATEAFF. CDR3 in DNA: TGTGCCAGCAGGACGACAGGGGCCACTGAAGCTTTCTTT.

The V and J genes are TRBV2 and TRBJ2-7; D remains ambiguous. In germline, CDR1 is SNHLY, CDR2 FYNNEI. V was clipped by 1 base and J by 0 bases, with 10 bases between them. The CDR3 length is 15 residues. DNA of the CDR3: TGTGCCAGCAGTGAAGTTAGAACCTACTCCTACGAGCAGTACTTC. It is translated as CASSEVRTYSYEQYF.

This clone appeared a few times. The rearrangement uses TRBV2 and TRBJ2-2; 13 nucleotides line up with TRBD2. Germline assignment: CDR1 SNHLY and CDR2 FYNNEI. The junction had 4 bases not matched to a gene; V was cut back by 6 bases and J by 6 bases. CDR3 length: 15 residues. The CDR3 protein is CASRKGLAGSGELFF. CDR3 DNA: TGTGCCAGCAGAAAGGGACTAGCGGGATCCGGGGAGCTGTTTTTT.

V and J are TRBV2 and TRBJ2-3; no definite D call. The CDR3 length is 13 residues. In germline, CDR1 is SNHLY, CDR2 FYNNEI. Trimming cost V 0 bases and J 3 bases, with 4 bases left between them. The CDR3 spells CASSEAATDTQYF. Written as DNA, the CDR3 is TGTGCCAGCAGTGAAGCAGCGACAGATACGCAGTATTTT. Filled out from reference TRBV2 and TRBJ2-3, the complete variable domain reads EPEVTQTPSHQVTQMGQEVILRCVPISNHLYFYWYRQILGQKVEFLVSFYNNEISEKSEIFDDQFSVERPDGSNFTLKIRSTKLEDSAMYFCASSEAATDTQYFGPGTRLTVL.

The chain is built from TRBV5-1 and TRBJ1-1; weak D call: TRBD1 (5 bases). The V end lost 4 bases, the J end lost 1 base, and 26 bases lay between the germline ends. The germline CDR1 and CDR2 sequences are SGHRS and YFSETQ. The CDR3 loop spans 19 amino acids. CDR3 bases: TGCGCCAGCAGCCCGGGTAGGCCCCTCTCTAGGGGTGAGAACACTGAAGCTTTCTTT. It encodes CASSPGRPLSRGENTEAFF.

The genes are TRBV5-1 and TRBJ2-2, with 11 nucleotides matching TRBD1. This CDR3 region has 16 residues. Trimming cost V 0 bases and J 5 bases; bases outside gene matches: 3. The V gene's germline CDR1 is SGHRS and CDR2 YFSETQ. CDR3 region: CASSLEGTGGTGELFF. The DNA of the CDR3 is TGCGCCAGCAGCTTGGAAGGGACAGGGGGGACCGGGGAGCTGTTTTTT.

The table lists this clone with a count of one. The CDR3 DNA reads as TGTGCCAGTAGTATGAGTAGAGGACAGGGGCGCAATGAGCAGTTCTTC. This gives the protein CASSMSRGQGRNEQFF. The genes are TRBV19 and TRBJ2-1, with 9 bases identical to TRBD1. V trimming: 3 bases; J trimming: 6 bases; junction bases outside the gene matches: 9. The CDR3 extends over 16 amino acids. Germline V CDR1 and CDR2: LNHDA, SQIVND (reference sequence).

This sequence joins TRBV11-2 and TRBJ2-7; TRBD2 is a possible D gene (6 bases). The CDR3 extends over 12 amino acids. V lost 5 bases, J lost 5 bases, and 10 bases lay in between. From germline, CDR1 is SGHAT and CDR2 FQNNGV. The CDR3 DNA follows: TGTGCCAGCAGCGGGGGGATAAACGAGCAGTACTTC. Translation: CASSGGINEQYF.

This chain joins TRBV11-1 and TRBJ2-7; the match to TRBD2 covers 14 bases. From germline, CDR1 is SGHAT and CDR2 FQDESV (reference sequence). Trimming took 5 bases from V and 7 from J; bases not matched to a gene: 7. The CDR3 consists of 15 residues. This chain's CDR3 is CASSRGLAGVSEQYF. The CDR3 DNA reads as TGTGCCAGCAGCAGGGGACTAGCGGGAGTGTCGGAGCAGTACTTC.

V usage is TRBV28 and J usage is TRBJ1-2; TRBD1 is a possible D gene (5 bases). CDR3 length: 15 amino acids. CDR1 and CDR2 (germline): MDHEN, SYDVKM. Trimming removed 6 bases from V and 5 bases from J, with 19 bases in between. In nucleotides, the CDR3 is TGTGCCAGCAGGGTATCGGGACGAGGGAATTATGGCTACACCTTC. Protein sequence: CASRVSGRGNYGYTF.

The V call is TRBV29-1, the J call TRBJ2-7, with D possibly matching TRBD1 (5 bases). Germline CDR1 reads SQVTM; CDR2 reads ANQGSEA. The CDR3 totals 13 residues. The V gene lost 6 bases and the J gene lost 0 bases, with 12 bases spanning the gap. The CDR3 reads CSVVRQSSYEQYF. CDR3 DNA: TGCAGCGTGGTCCGACAGAGCTCCTACGAGCAGTACTTC.

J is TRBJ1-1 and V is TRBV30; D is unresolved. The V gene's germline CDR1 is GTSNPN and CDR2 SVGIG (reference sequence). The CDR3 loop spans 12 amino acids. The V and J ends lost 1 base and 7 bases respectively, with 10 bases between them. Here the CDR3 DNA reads TGTGCCTGGAGTGAGCAAAATGGTGAAGCTTTCTTT. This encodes CAWSEQNGEAFF.

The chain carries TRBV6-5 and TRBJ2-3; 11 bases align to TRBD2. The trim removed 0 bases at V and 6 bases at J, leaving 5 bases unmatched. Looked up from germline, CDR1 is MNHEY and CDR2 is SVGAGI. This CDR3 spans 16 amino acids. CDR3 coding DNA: TGTGCCAGCAGTTACTCTCCTAGCGGGAGGAGTGATACGCAGTATTTT. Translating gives CASSYSPSGRSDTQYF.

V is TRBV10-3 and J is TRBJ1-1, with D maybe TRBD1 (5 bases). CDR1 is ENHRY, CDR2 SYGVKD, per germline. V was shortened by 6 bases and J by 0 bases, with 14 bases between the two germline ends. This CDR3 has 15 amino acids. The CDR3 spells CAIRTLGPMNTEAFF. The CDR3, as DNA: TGTGCCATCAGGACCTTGGGACCCATGAACACTGAAGCTTTCTTT.

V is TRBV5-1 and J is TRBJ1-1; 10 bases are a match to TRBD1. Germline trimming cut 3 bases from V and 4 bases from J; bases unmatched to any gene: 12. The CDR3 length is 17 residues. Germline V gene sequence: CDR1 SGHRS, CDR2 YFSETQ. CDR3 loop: CASSSTGTGVLPTEAFF. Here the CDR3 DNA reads TGCGCCAGCAGCTCTACCGGGACAGGGGTATTACCCACTGAAGCTTTCTTT. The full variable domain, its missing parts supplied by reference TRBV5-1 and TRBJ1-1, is KAGVTQTPRYLIKTRGQQVTLSCSPISGHRSVSWYQQTPGQGLQFLFEYFSETQRNKGNFPGRFSGRQFSNSRSEMNVSTLELGDSALYLCASSSTGTGVLPTEAFFGQGTRLTVV.

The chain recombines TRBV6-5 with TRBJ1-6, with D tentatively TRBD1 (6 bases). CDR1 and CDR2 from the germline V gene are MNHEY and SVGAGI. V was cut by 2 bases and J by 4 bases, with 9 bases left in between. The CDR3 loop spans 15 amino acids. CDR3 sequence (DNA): TGTGCCAGCAGTTACAACGGACAGTATAATTCACCCCTCCACTTT. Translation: CASSYNGQYNSPLHF.

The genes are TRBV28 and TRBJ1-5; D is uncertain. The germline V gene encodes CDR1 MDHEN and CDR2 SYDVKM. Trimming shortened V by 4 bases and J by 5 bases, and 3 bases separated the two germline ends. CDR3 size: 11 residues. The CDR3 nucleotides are TGTGCCAGCAGTTGGGATCAGCCCCAGCATTTT. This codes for CASSWDQPQHF.